A single sample gave rise to the 6 T cell receptor beta chains below, sequenced in a study of tumor and adjacent non-tumor tissue in lung cancer. No cell sorting was done before RNA was extracted from the tissue. The normal lung tissue was taken more than 3 cm from the tumor edge. Three rounds of nested PCR, following a modified ARM-PCR protocol, produced the TCRbeta library. Each CDR3 protein is one row after TCRdb ran MiXCR on the multiplex PCR reads. This repertoire shows 60,000 to 90,000 distinct CDR3 sequences, under 70% found once; its top ten account for roughly 25%. Sequencing was carried out using distant non-tumor lung tissue. The receptors here all came from a woman aged 45-65 years with non-small cell lung cancer.

The chain couples TRBV5-8 to TRBJ2-5, with 9 bases fitting TRBD1. Germline V CDR1 and CDR2: SGHTS, YDEGEE. The CDR3 is 16 residues long. The V gene end was trimmed by 5 bases and the J gene end by 4 bases; junction bases not matched to a gene: 12. CDR3 in amino acids: CASRTFTGTGLETQYF. CDR3 coding DNA: TGTGCCAGCAGAACCTTTACCGGGACAGGGTTAGAGACCCAGTACTTC.

This clonotype has at least ten counts. This chain uses TRBV12-3 or TRBV12-4 with TRBJ2-3; TRBD2 aligns across 8 bases. V dropped 1 base and J dropped 2; count of bases not matched to a gene: 5. The CDR3 is 16 residues long. Written as DNA, the CDR3 is TGTGCCAGCAGTTTAGATACTAGCGGATCCACAGATACGCAGTATTTT. This gives the protein CASSLDTSGSTDTQYF.

In the case of this clonotype: Its ends do not fully match the called genes, so a read error is possible. The V and J genes are TRBV29-1 and TRBJ2-2, with D hard to call. The germline CDR1 and CDR2 sequences are SQVTM and ANQGSEA. This CDR3 spans 10 amino acids. CDR3 DNA: TGCAGCGTACTTACCGGAGAGCAGTTTTTT. The encoded protein is CSVLTGEQFF.

Note on this clonotype: A read error is likely, as this CDR3 ends without the conserved phenylalanine or tryptophan. J is TRBJ2-7 and V is TRBV11-2, with D uncertain. This CDR3 region has 13 residues. Trimming stripped 4 bases from V and 6 bases from J, with 13 bases between. The germline CDR1 and CDR2 sequences are SGHAT and FQNNGV. The CDR3: CASSWETLGEQYL. The CDR3, as DNA: TGTGCCAGCAGCTGGGAAACCCTAGGCGAGCAGTACCTC.

About this clonotype itself: Being one base from a much bigger clone, this may be a read error. This likely comes from a read error, as the CDR3 has no conserved phenylalanine or tryptophan at its end. The chain carries TRBV4-3 and TRBJ2-6; D is uncertain. The CDR3 is made up of 16 amino acids. V was trimmed by 0 bases and J by 2 bases, leaving 8 bases between them. Germline V gene sequence: CDR1 LGHNA, CDR2 YSLEER. This CDR3 is CASSQDGRTGANVLTL. Written as DNA, the CDR3 is TGCGCCAGCAGCCAAGATGGAAGGACTGGGGCCAACGTCCTGACTTTA.

Comments on this clonotype: A read error may account for a junction end that differs from germline. DNA of the CDR3: TGTGCCAGCAGTGCATATGCCGGGACTAGCATCTACAAGCAGTACTTC. Translation: CASSAYAGTSIYKQYF. This chain links TRBV28 with TRBJ2-7; 9 nucleotides line up with TRBD2. Germline loops: CDR1 MDHEN, CDR2 SYDVKM. CDR3 size: 16 residues.